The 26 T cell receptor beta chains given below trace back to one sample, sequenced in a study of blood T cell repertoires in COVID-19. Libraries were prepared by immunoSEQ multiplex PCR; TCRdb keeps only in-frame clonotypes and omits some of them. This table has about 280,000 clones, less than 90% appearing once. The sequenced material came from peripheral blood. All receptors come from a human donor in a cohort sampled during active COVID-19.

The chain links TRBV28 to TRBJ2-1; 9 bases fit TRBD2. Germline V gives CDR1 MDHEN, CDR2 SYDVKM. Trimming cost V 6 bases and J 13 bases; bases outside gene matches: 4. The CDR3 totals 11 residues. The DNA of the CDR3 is TGTGCCAGCAGACAAGCGGGAGGTCAGTTCTTC. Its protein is CASRQAGGQFF.

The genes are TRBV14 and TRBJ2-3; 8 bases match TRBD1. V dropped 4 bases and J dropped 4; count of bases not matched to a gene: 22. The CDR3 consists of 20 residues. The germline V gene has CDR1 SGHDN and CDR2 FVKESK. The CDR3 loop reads CASSRDGRQGSGFKADTQYF. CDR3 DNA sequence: TGTGCCAGCAGCCGGGATGGGAGACAGGGGAGCGGGTTTAAGGCAGATACGCAGTATTTT. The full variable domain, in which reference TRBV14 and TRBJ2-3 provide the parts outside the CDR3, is EAGVTQFPSHSVIEKGQTVTLRCDPISGHDNLYWYRRVMGKEIKFLLHFVKESKQDESGMPNNRFLAERTGGTYSTLKVQPAELEDSGVYFCASSRDGRQGSGFKADTQYFGPGTRLTVL.

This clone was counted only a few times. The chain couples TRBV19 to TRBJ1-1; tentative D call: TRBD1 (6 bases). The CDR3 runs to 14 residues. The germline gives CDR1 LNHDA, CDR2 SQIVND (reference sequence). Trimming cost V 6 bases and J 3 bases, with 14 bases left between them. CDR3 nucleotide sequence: TGTGCCAGTAGCAGTTTCAGGGGAGACACTGAAGCTTTCTTT. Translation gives CASSSFRGDTEAFF.

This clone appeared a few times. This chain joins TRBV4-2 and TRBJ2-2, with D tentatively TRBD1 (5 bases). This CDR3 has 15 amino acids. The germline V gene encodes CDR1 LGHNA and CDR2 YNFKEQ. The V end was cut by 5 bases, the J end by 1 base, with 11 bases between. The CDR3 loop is CASSTNQGNTGELFF. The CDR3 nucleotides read TGTGCCAGCAGCACAAATCAGGGGAACACCGGGGAGCTGTTTTTT.

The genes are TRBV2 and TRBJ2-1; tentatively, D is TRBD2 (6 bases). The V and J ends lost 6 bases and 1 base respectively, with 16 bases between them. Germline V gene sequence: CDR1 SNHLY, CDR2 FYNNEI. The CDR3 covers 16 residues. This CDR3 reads CASRFRDSMSYNEQFF. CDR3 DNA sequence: TGTGCCAGCAGATTCCGGGACTCCATGTCCTACAATGAGCAGTTCTTC.

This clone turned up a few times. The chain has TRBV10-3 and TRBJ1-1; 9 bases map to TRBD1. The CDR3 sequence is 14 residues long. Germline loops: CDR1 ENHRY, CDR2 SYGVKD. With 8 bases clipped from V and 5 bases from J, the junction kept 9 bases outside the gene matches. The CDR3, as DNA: TGTGCCATCTCCCCAACAGGGGGCGCAACTGAAGCTTTCTTT. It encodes CAISPTGGATEAFF.

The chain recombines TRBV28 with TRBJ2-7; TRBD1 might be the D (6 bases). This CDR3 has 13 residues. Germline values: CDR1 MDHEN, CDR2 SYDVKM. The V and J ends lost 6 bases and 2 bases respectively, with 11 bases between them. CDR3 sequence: CASREQGPYEQYF. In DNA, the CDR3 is TGTGCCAGCAGGGAACAGGGTCCCTACGAGCAGTACTTC. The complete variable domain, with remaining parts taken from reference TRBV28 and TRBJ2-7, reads DVKVTQSSRYLVKRTGEKVFLECVQDMDHENMFWYRQDPGLGLRLIYFSYDVKMKEKGDIPEGYSVSREKKERFSLILESASTNQTSMYLCASREQGPYEQYFGPGTRLTVT.

The CDR3 bases are TGCAGTGCTAGTACCGCAGGGGCCCTCACTGAAGCTTTCTTT. It specifies CSASTAGALTEAFF. The rearrangement joins TRBV20-1 to TRBJ1-1; tentatively, D is TRBD1 (6 bases). V lost 3 bases, J lost 4 bases, and 15 bases lay in between. Germline V gene lookup returns CDR1 DFQATT and CDR2 SNEGSKA (reference sequence). The CDR3 totals 14 residues.

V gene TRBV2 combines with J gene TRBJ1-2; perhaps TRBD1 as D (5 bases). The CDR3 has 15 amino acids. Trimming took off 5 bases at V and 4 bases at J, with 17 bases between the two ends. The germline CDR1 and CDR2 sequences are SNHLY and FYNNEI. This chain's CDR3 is CASSRRDVGSYGYTF. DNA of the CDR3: TGTGCCAGCAGTCGGCGGGACGTGGGATCCTATGGCTACACCTTC.

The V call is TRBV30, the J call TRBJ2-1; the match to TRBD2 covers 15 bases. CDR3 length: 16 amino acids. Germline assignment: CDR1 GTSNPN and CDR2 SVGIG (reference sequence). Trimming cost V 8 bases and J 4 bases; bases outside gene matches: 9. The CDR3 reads CALGLAGGPGYNEQFF. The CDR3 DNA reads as TGTGCCCTCGGACTAGCGGGAGGGCCGGGTTACAATGAGCAGTTCTTC.

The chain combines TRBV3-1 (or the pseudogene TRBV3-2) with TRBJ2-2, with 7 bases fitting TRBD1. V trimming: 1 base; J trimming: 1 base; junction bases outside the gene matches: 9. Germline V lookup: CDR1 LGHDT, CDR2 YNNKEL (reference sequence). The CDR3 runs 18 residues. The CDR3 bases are TGTGCCAGCAGCCAAGTAATAGGGGGCTTTCAGAACACCGGGGAGCTGTTTTTT. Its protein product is CASSQVIGGFQNTGELFF.

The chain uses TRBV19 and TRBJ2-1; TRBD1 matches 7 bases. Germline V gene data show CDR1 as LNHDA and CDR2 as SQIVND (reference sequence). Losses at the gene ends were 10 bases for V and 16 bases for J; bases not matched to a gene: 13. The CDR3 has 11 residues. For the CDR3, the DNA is TGTGCCACCTCAGGGGGTATGGGAGAATTCTTC. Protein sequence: CATSGGMGEFF.

For the CDR3, the DNA is TGTGCCAGCACGCTGGACAGGGAGGGGGGTACGCCCCAGTACTTC. Translated: CASTLDREGGTPQYF. V usage is TRBV2 and J usage is TRBJ2-5; TRBD1 is a possible D gene (8 bases). V was pared by 7 bases and J by 9 bases, with 24 bases between. The germline gives CDR1 SNHLY, CDR2 FYNNEI. This CDR3 contains 15 residues.

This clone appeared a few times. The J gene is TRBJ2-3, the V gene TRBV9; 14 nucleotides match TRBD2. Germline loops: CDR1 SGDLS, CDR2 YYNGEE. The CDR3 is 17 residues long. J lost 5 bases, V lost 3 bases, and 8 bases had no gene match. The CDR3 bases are TGTGCCAGCAGCGACGGGACTAGCGGGAGTTTAGGAGATACGCAGTATTTT. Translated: CASSDGTSGSLGDTQYF.

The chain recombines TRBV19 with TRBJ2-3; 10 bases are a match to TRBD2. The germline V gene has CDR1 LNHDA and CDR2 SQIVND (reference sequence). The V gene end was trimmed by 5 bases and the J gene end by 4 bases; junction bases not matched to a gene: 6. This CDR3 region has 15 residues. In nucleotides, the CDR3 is TGTGCCAGTAGTTTTAGCGGGAGGATGGCAGATACGCAGTATTTT. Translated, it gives CASSFSGRMADTQYF. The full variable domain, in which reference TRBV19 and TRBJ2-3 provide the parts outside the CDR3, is DGGITQSPKYLFRKEGQNVTLSCEQNLNHDAMYWYRQDPGQGLRLIYYSQIVNDFQKGDIAEGYSVSREKKESFPLTVTSAQKNPTAFYLCASSFSGRMADTQYFGPGTRLTVL.

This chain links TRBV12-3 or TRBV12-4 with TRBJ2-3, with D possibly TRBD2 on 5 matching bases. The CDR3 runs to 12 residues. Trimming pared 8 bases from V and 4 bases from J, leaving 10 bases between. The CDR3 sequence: CASAASSDTQYF. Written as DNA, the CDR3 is TGTGCCAGCGCTGCTAGCTCAGATACGCAGTATTTT.

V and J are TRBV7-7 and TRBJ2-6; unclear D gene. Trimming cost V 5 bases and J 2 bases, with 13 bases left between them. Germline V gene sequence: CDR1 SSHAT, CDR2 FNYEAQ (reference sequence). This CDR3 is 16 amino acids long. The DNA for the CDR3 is TGTGCCAGCAGCGCCCGCGGAAACACTGGGGCCAACGTCCTGACTTTC. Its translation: CASSARGNTGANVLTF. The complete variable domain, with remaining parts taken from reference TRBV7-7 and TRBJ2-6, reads GAGVSQSPRYKVTKRGQDVTLRCDPISSHATLYWYQQALGQGPEFLTYFNYEAQPDKSGLPSDRFSAERPEGSISTLTIQRTEQRDSAMYRCASSARGNTGANVLTFGAGSRLTVL.

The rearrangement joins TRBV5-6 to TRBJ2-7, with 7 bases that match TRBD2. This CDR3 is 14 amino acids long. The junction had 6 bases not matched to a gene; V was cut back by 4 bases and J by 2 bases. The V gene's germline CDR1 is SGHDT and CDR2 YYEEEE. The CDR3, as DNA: TGTGCCAGCAGCCCCGCTAGCGGACCCTACGAGCAGTACTTC. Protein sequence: CASSPASGPYEQYF.

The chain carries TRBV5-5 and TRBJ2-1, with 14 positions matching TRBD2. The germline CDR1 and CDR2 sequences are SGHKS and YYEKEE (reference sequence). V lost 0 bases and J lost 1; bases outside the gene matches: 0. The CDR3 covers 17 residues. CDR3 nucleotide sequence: TGTGCCAGCAGCTTGGGGACTAGCGGGAGGTCCTACAATGAGCAGTTCTTC. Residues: CASSLGTSGRSYNEQFF.

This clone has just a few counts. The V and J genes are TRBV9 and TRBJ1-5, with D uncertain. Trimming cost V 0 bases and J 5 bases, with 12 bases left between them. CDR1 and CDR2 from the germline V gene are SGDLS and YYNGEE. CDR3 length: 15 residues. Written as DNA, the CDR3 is TGTGCCAGCAGCGTAGGCTTCCGGAGAGATCAGCCCCAGCATTTT. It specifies CASSVGFRRDQPQHF. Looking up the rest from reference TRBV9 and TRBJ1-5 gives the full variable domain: DSGVTQTPKHLITATGQRVTLRCSPRSGDLSVYWYQQSLDQGLQFLIQYYNGEERAKGNILERFSAQQFPDLHSELNLSSLELGDSALYFCASSVGFRRDQPQHFGDGTRLSIL.

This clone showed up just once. CDR3 nucleotide sequence: TGTGCCAGCAGTGCCCGGGGTTACTCTGGAAACACCATATATTTT. It specifies CASSARGYSGNTIYF. The chain uses TRBV28 and TRBJ1-3; D gene uncertain. This CDR3 has 15 amino acids. Germline V gives CDR1 MDHEN, CDR2 SYDVKM. The V end lost 5 bases, the J end lost 0 bases, and 11 bases lay between the germline ends.

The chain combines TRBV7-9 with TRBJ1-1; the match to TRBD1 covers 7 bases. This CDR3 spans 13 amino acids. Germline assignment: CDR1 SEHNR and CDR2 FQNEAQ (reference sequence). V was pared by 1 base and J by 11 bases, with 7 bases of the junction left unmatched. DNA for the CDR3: TGTGCCAGCAGCTTAGATTGGAGGGGGCGCGCTTTCTTT. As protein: CASSLDWRGRAFF.

The CDR3: CASSPPDNRYGYTF. The CDR3, as DNA: TGCGCCAGCAGTCCTCCCGACAACAGATATGGCTACACCTTC. This chain connects TRBV5-1 to TRBJ1-2; D is ambiguous. This CDR3 has 14 residues. V gave up 5 bases and J gave up 5 bases, with 16 bases separating them. Germline V gene sequence: CDR1 SGHRS, CDR2 YFSETQ.

The CDR3 spells CASSLITSGTYNEQFF. The CDR3 nucleotides are TGTGCCAGCAGCTTAATCACTAGCGGGACCTACAATGAGCAGTTCTTC. V gene TRBV7-8 combines with J gene TRBJ2-1; the match to TRBD2 covers 10 bases. CDR1 and CDR2 from the germline V gene are SGHVS and FQNEAQ. The trim removed 2 bases at V and 2 bases at J, leaving 3 bases unmatched. This CDR3 region has 16 residues.

The CDR3 DNA follows: TGTGCCAGCACCCCACGAGACAGGGTGTTCGAGCAGTACTTC. It yields the protein CASTPRDRVFEQYF. The chain carries TRBV6-5 and TRBJ2-7; TRBD1 matches 7 bases. This CDR3 spans 14 amino acids. CDR1 and CDR2 from the germline V gene are MNHEY and SVGAGI. The J segment lost 6 bases and the V segment lost 7 bases, leaving 12 bases of the junction unmatched.

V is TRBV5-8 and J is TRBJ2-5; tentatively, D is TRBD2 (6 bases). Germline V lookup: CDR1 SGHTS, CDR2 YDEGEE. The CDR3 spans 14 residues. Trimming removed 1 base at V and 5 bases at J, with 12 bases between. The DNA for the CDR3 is TGTGCCAGCAGCTTGTATCCGGGGGAGGAGACCCAGTACTTC. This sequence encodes CASSLYPGEETQYF.